The 10 T cell receptor beta chains presented below share a single source sample, sequenced in a study of T-cell memory formation after mild COVID-19. TCRdb ran MiXCR on the 5' RACE reads and lists one entry per CDR3 protein. The table shows roughly 250,000 distinct CDR3 sequences, with over 15% occurring only once. The specimen sequenced was PBMCs or a T cell subset sorted from them (not recorded which). These receptors all stem from a man between 18 and 29 years old who had mild COVID-19 (a few samples of this study predate the infection). Cell type and time point are not known.

The chain joins TRBV5-1 to TRBJ1-4; TRBD1 agrees at 8 bases. V dropped 3 bases and J dropped 7; count of bases not matched to a gene: 8. Looked up from germline, CDR1 is SGHRS and CDR2 is YFSETQ. CDR3 length equals 15 residues. CDR3 sequence: CASSYAGGGGEKLFF. The CDR3 region has the DNA TGCGCCAGCAGCTACGCAGGGGGCGGGGGTGAAAAACTGTTTTTT.

This clonotype was seen a few times. The chain recombines TRBV5-5 with TRBJ2-5; 7 bases align to TRBD1. Trimming at V came to 1 base and at J to 13 bases, leaving 7 bases not matched to a gene. The CDR3 has 12 residues. CDR1 is SGHKS and CDR2 is YYEKEE in the germline V gene (reference sequence). CDR3 protein: CASSLSGTDSYF. CDR3 bases: TGTGCCAGCAGCTTGTCGGGGACAGACTCGTACTTC.

The sample holds many counts of this clonotype. The chain links TRBV5-5 to TRBJ2-7; 11 bases fit TRBD1. Looked up from germline, CDR1 is SGHKS and CDR2 is YYEKEE (reference sequence). The CDR3 has 15 amino acids. V shed 2 bases and J 2 bases; nucleotides not matched to a gene: 3. The CDR3 protein is CASSFSGQGAYEQYV. The CDR3 nucleotides read TGTGCCAGCAGCTTCTCGGGACAGGGGGCCTACGAGCAGTACGTC.

This clonotype was found a few times. The chain carries TRBV7-9 and TRBJ1-2, with D uncertain. This CDR3 has 12 amino acids. The germline V gene has CDR1 SEHNR and CDR2 FQNEAQ (reference sequence). The V and J ends lost 3 bases and 6 bases respectively, with 8 bases between them. The CDR3 here is CASSFARDGYTF. In nucleotides, the CDR3 is TGTGCCAGCAGCTTCGCTCGAGATGGCTACACCTTC.

This clonotype was detected a few times. The chain employs TRBV9 and TRBJ2-1; no firm D call. The CDR3 is 15 amino acids. Per the germline V gene, CDR1 is SGDLS and CDR2 is YYNGEE. V was trimmed by 0 bases and J by 5 bases, leaving 12 bases between them. CDR3 protein: CASSVDISLNNEQFF. Written as DNA, the CDR3 is TGTGCCAGCAGCGTAGATATTAGCTTGAACAATGAGCAGTTCTTC.

This clonotype was seen at least ten times. CDR3 sequence (DNA): TGTGCCAGCAGCTTGGGCGGGTATAATAGCAATCAGCCCCAGCATTTT. Its translation: CASSLGGYNSNQPQHF. The V call is TRBV5-6, the J call TRBJ1-5; unclear D gene. Looked up from germline, CDR1 is SGHDT and CDR2 is YYEEEE. With 0 bases removed from V and 0 bases from J, the gap between germline ends came to 10 bases. The CDR3 consists of 16 residues.

A few counts support this clonotype. The chain has TRBV28 and TRBJ2-4; 10 bases agree with TRBD2. CDR3 length equals 20 residues. The germline V gene has CDR1 MDHEN and CDR2 SYDVKM. Trimming took 3 bases from V and 0 from J; bases not matched to a gene: 14. The DNA of the CDR3 is TGTGCCAGCAGTTTCCCGCCGGGTAGCGGGGGGCCCCTAGCCAAAAACATTCAGTACTTC. Encoded protein: CASSFPPGSGGPLAKNIQYF.

The chain combines TRBV7-2 with TRBJ2-3; 10 bases are shared with TRBD2. The CDR3 runs to 15 residues. Losses at the gene ends were 1 base for V and 3 bases for J; bases not matched to a gene: 1. Germline-derived CDR1 and CDR2 are SGHTA and FQGNSA. For the CDR3, the DNA is TGTGCCAGCAGCTTAGAGGGACTAGCGACAGATACGCAGTATTTT. Protein sequence: CASSLEGLATDTQYF.

This clonotype was detected only a few times. This rearrangement joins TRBV6-5 to TRBJ2-7; D is undetermined. V was cut by 6 bases and J by 2 bases, with 11 bases left in between. This CDR3 comprises 13 residues. The germline gives CDR1 MNHEY, CDR2 SVGAGI. This chain's CDR3 is CASSVDTAYEQYF. In nucleotides, the CDR3 is TGTGCCAGCAGCGTCGACACAGCCTACGAGCAGTACTTC.

This clonotype was observed a few times. The chain links TRBV11-2 to TRBJ2-7; a possible D gene is TRBD1 (6 bases). V was pared by 6 bases and J by 2 bases, with 8 bases between. The germline gives CDR1 SGHAT, CDR2 FQNNGV. This CDR3 is built from 12 residues. CDR3 sequence: CASRRDTYEQYV. DNA for the CDR3: TGTGCCAGCAGGAGGGACACCTACGAGCAGTACGTC.